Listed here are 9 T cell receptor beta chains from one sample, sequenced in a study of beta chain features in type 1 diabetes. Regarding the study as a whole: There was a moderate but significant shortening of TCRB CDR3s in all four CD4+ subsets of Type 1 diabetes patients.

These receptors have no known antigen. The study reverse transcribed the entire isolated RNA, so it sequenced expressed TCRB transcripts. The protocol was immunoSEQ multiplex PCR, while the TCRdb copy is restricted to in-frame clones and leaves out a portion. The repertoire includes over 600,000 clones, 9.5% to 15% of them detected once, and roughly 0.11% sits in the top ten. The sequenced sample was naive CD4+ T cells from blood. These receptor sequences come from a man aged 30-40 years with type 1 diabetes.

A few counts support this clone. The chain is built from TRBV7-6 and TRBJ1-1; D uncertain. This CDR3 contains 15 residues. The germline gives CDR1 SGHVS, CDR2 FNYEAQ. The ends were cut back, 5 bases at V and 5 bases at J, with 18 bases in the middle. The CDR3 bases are TGTGCCAGCAGCCCAAACCCCACGACCTCAACTGAAGCTTTCTTT. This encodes CASSPNPTTSTEAFF. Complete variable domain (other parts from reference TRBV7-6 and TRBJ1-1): GAGVSQSPRYKVTKRGQDVALRCDPISGHVSLYWYRQALGQGPEFLTYFNYEAQQDKSGLPNDRFSAERPEGSISTLTIQRTEQRDSAMYRCASSPNPTTSTEAFFGQGTRLTVV.

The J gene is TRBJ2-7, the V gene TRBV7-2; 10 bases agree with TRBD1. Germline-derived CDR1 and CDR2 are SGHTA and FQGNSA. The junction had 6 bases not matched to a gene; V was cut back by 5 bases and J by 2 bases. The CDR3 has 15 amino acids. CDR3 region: CASSIPGQGPYEQYF. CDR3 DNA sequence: TGTGCCAGCAGCATCCCGGGACAGGGGCCCTACGAGCAGTACTTC.

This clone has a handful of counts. The CDR3 protein is CASSVANSGNTIYF. The CDR3 DNA reads as TGTGCCAGCAGCGTAGCAAACTCTGGAAACACCATATATTTT. The rearrangement links TRBV9 to TRBJ1-3, with D hard to call. The V and J ends lost 0 bases and 0 bases respectively, with 4 bases between them. Per germline, CDR1 SGDLS and CDR2 YYNGEE. This CDR3 has 14 residues.

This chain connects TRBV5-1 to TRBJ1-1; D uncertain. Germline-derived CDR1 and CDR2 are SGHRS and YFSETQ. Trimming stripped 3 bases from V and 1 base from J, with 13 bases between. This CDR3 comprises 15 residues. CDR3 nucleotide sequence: TGCGCCAGCAGCTCAGAACTTCACCGGAACACTGAAGCTTTCTTT. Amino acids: CASSSELHRNTEAFF. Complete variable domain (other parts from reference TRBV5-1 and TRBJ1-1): KAGVTQTPRYLIKTRGQQVTLSCSPISGHRSVSWYQQTPGQGLQFLFEYFSETQRNKGNFPGRFSGRQFSNSRSEMNVSTLELGDSALYLCASSSELHRNTEAFFGQGTRLTVV.

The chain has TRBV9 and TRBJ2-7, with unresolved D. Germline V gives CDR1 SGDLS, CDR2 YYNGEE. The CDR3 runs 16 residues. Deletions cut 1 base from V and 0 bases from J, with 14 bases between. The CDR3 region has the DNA TGTGCCAGCAGCGTAATACCCGGCCCCTCCTCCTACGAGCAGTACTTC. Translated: CASSVIPGPSSYEQYF.

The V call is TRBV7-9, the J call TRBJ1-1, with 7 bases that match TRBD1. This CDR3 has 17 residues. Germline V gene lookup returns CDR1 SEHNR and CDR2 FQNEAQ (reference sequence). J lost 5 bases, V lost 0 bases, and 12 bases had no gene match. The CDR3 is CASSLAHGQEGGTEAFF. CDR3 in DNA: TGTGCCAGCAGCTTAGCGCACGGACAGGAAGGTGGGACTGAAGCTTTCTTT.

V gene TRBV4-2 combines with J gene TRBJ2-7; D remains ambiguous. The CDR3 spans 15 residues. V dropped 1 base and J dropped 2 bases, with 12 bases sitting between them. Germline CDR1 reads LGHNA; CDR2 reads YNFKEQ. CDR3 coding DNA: TGTGCCAGCAGCCAAGTTAAGGCAGATACCTACGAGCAGTACTTC. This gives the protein CASSQVKADTYEQYF.

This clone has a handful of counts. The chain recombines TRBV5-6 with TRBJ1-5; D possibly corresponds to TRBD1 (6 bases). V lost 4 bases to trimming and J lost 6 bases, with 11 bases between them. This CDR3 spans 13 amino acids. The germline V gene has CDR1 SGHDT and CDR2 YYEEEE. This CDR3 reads CASSVTGSQPQHF. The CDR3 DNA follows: TGTGCCAGCAGCGTCACAGGGAGTCAGCCCCAGCATTTT.

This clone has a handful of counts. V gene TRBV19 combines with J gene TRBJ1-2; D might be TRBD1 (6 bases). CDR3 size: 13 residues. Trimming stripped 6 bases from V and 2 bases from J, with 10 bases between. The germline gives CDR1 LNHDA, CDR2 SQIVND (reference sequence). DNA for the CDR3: TGTGCCAGTAGCACAGACAGGAACTATGGCTACACCTTC. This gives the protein CASSTDRNYGYTF.